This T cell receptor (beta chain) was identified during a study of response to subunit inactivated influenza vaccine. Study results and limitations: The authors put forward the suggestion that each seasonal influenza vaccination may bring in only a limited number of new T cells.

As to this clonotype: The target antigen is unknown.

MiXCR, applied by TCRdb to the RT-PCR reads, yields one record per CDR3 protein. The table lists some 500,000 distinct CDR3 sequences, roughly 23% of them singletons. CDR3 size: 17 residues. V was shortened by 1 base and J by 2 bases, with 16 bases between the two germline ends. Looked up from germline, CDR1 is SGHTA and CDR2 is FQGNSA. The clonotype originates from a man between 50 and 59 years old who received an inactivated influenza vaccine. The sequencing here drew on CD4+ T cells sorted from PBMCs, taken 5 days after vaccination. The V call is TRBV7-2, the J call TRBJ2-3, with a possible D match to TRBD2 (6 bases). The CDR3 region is CASSLVGTQIATDTQYF. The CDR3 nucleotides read TGTGCCAGCAGCTTAGTGGGGACTCAAATTGCCACAGATACGCAGTATTTT.